The present TCR beta chain was sequenced within a study of blood T cell repertoires in COVID-19. Study overall: The study drew acute and convalescent COVID-19 samples from the United States, Italy and Spain. PBMCs, B-cell-depleted T cells, or T cells provided the cDNA or gDNA that made up the material.

The CDR3 loop spans 15 amino acids. CDR1 is SGHRS and CDR2 is YFSETQ in the germline V gene. V was pared by 0 bases and J by 0 bases, with 9 bases between. As originally analysed: Amplifying reference gene primers gave estimates of nucleated cell counts. Method: immunoSEQ multiplex PCR; TCRdb's copy keeps in-frame clones and lacks some. The V and J calls and the clone size are those of that table, but D and trimming were determined from the DNA. The data hold about 230,000 clones, with 65% to 85% observed a single time. The sample was peripheral blood. The TCR sequence derives from a middle-aged man with active or convalescent COVID-19. The chain combines TRBV5-1 with TRBJ1-1, with no clear D. This CDR3 is CASSLEQPMNTEAFF. The DNA for the CDR3 is TGCGCCAGCAGCTTGGAACAGCCCATGAACACTGAAGCTTTCTTT.